The rows below give T cell receptor beta chains drawn from one sample of a study of blood T cells in healthy people across ages. TCRdb ran MiXCR on the 5' RACE reads and lists one entry per CDR3 protein. The sample shows approximately 690,000 distinct CDR3 sequences, around 54% of them seen only once. Sequencing was done on a sample of blood. Receptor source: a man between 60 and 75 years old in good health. CDR3s include the opening cysteine and the closing phenylalanine or tryptophan.

CDR3: CASAAGGLHEQFF
V: TRBV3-1
J: TRBJ2-1

CDR3: CSVQADIDSGANVLTF
V: TRBV29-1
J: TRBJ2-6

CDR3: CASSQDLSFSSYEQYF
V: TRBV14
J: TRBJ2-7

CDR3: CSVDGYGYTF
V: TRBV29-1
J: TRBJ1-2

CDR3: CASSVLAGGNNEQFF
V: TRBV5-1
J: TRBJ2-1

CDR3: CASSPRGQGFYGYTF
V: TRBV12-3/TRBV12-4
J: TRBJ1-2

CDR3: CASSLFAGQNNEKLFF
V: TRBV3-1
J: TRBJ1-4

CDR3: CASNQRSGGLQETQYF
V: TRBV4-1
J: TRBJ2-5

CDR3: CASSENPARRVVSEAFF
V: TRBV6-1
J: TRBJ1-1

CDR3: CASSLGGSLAKNIQYF
V: TRBV5-4
J: TRBJ2-4

CDR3: CASSFPPRETQYF
V: TRBV7-2
J: TRBJ2-5

CDR3: CSARSGYENSPLHFGANVLTF
V: TRBV20-1
J: TRBJ2-6

CDR3: CASSPRSGDHYNEQFF
V: TRBV7-9
J: TRBJ2-1

CDR3: CASSFGGLDEKLFF
V: TRBV28
J: TRBJ1-4

CDR3: CASSLGGLLQETQYF
V: TRBV5-1
J: TRBJ2-5

CDR3: CASSLSEITDTQYF
V: TRBV27
J: TRBJ2-3

CDR3: CASSVTSGSPQETQYF
V: TRBV6-1
J: TRBJ2-5

CDR3: CASSAEVNSETQYF
V: TRBV11-2
J: -

CDR3: CSGVLGGDEQFF
V: TRBV20-1
J: TRBJ2-1

CDR3: CSAIATSGVGDTQYF
V: TRBV20-1
J: TRBJ2-3

CDR3: CASSLESSGLNKQFF
V: TRBV5-1
J: TRBJ2-1

CDR3: CASSSYGDSYGHTF
V: TRBV7-2
J: TRBJ1-2

CDR3: CSARLTRVRHTTGGYTF
V: TRBV20-1
J: TRBJ1-2

CDR3: CASSKQPGEQYF
V: TRBV2
J: -

CDR3: CASSYGLGAGVNTEAFF
V: TRBV6-5
J: TRBJ1-1

CDR3: CATSDYVGRAFF
V: TRBV24-1
J: TRBJ1-1

CDR3: CASSYPGTGADYGYTF
V: TRBV6-5
J: TRBJ1-2

CDR3: CASSEAARGRYF
V: TRBV6-1
J: TRBJ2-5

CDR3: CASSLMSGNQPQHF
V: TRBV7-2
J: TRBJ1-5

CDR3: CASSSQGAHYNEQFF
V: TRBV7-9
J: TRBJ2-1

CDR3: CASSQPFGQPKGGETQYF
V: TRBV23-1
J: TRBJ2-5

CDR3: CASSQLLAVDTQYF
V: TRBV4-1
J: TRBJ2-3

CDR3: CASSLGSKDSGANVQTF
V: TRBV5-1
J: TRBJ2-6

CDR3: CASSQDQAGIDTQYF
V: TRBV4-3
J: TRBJ2-3

CDR3: CASSYLDRGGETQYF
V: TRBV6-5
J: TRBJ2-5

CDR3: CASSVRQASYKQYF
V: TRBV5-1
J: TRBJ2-4

CDR3: CASSKDVGTNTDTQYF
V: TRBV21-1
J: TRBJ2-3

CDR3: CSATGGNAKNIQYF
V: TRBV20-1
J: TRBJ2-4

CDR3: CASSPDRGSTATNEKLFF
V: TRBV27
J: TRBJ1-4

CDR3: CASSLNGYEQYF
V: TRBV7-2
J: TRBJ2-7